The 15 T cell receptor beta chains given below trace back to one sample, sequenced in a study of OX40 agonist ivuxolimab in advanced cancers. Libraries came from the immunoSEQ multiplex PCR assay. TCRdb re-hosts the immuneACCESS table, in-frame sequences only. Its copies lack some clones; in the studies checked, an unresolved V gene accounts for under half of them, and the cause for the rest is not known. The sample contains some 5,100 clones, around 69% of them found a single time. Jointly, the top ten make up roughly two thirds of the sample. Sequencing was performed on CD4+ or CD8+ T cells sorted from blood, taken in a trial of the OX40 agonist ivuxolimab. Receptors originate from an adult with an advanced solid tumor such as melanoma, head and neck, liver or kidney cancer.

The CDR3 sequence: CASSISGAYEQYF. CDR3 sequence (DNA): TGTGCCAGTAGTATATCGGGGGCCTACGAGCAGTACTTC. The chain joins TRBV19 to TRBJ2-7; the D gene is possibly TRBD2 (6 bases). Trimming stripped 2 bases from V and 2 bases from J, with 7 bases between. The CDR3 runs 13 residues. The germline V gene has CDR1 LNHDA and CDR2 SQIVND (reference sequence).

J is TRBJ1-1 and V is TRBV18, with unresolved D. V was trimmed by 2 bases and J by 1 base, leaving 2 bases between them. This CDR3 comprises 12 residues. In germline, CDR1 is KGHSH, CDR2 LQKENI. The CDR3 sequence is CASSPGNTEAFF. The CDR3 DNA reads TGTGCCAGCTCACCAGGGAACACTGAAGCTTTCTTT.

This clone was observed once. V gene TRBV7-6 combines with J gene TRBJ2-7, with TRBD1 identical over 7 bases. The CDR3 has 13 residues. Germline trimming cut 5 bases from V and 5 bases from J; bases unmatched to any gene: 6. CDR1 SGHVS and CDR2 FNYEAQ come from the germline V gene. CDR3 coding DNA: TGTGCCAGCAGCCCCCCCAGGGGGAACGAGCAGTACTTC. Its protein is CASSPPRGNEQYF. The variable domain in full, with the rest retrieved from reference TRBV7-6 and TRBJ2-7, is GAGVSQSPRYKVTKRGQDVALRCDPISGHVSLYWYRQALGQGPEFLTYFNYEAQQDKSGLPNDRFSAERPEGSISTLTIQRTEQRDSAMYRCASSPPRGNEQYFGPGTRLTVT.

The chain uses TRBV7-9 and TRBJ2-2, with TRBD1 as a possible D gene (6 bases). Germline CDR1 is SEHNR and CDR2 is FQNEAQ (reference sequence). The CDR3 covers 13 residues. Trimming shortened V by 5 bases and J by 7 bases, and 11 bases separated the two germline ends. CDR3 region: CASSPTGFGELFF. The CDR3 bases are TGTGCCAGCAGCCCCACAGGGTTCGGGGAGCTGTTTTTT.

This clone is classed as medium-sized. The chain recombines TRBV4-3 with TRBJ1-4; D not certain. Germline V gives CDR1 LGHNA, CDR2 YSLEER. The CDR3 loop spans 14 amino acids. V shed 9 bases and J shed 5 bases, with 16 bases lying between them. CDR3 amino acids: CASSGPVLNEKLFF. CDR3 bases: TGCGCCAGTAGTGGGCCGGTCCTCAATGAAAAACTGTTTTTT.

This sequence joins TRBV5-8 and TRBJ1-6, with D hard to call. Looked up from germline, CDR1 is SGHTS and CDR2 is YDEGEE. With 4 bases removed from V and 0 bases from J, the gap between germline ends came to 20 bases. This CDR3 comprises 19 residues. The DNA of the CDR3 is TGTGCCAGCAGCCCCCGGACGGAACCTCGGGGCTCCTATAATTCACCCCTCCACTTT. Translating gives CASSPRTEPRGSYNSPLHF. Variable domain in full (rest from reference TRBV5-8 and TRBJ1-6): EAGVTQSPTHLIKTRGQQATLRCSPISGHTSVYWYQQALGLGLQFLLWYDEGEERNRGNFPPRFSGRQFPNYSSELNVNALELEDSALYLCASSPRTEPRGSYNSPLHFGNGTRLTVT.

The chain employs TRBV29-1 and TRBJ1-2; no clear D. The CDR3 extends over 13 amino acids. From germline, CDR1 is SQVTM and CDR2 ANQGSEA. Between the trimmed V and J ends, which lost 5 bases and 12 bases, there was a span of 22 bases. CDR3 protein: CSVFAGAGPSNTF. In nucleotides, the CDR3 is TGCAGCGTTTTTGCTGGAGCCGGACCAAGTAACACCTTC.

The chain links TRBV7-9 to TRBJ1-2; D is uncertain. V was shortened by 1 base and J by 5 bases, with 17 bases between the two germline ends. This CDR3 is built from 16 residues. Per the germline V gene, CDR1 is SEHNR and CDR2 is FQNEAQ (reference sequence). CDR3 nucleotides: TGTGCCAGCAGCTTAGGTGTCTTCGAGCGGCGGTATGGCTACACCTTC. This encodes CASSLGVFERRYGYTF.

This chain connects TRBV7-2 to TRBJ1-5; D not certain. Germline CDR1 SGHTA, CDR2 FQGNSA. Deletions cut 3 bases from V and 0 bases from J, with 3 bases between. The CDR3 consists of 13 residues. The CDR3 loop is CASSFYSNQPQHF. For the CDR3, the DNA is TGTGCCAGCAGCTTTTATAGCAATCAGCCCCAGCATTTT.

The rearrangement joins TRBV27 to TRBJ1-4; D remains unclear. The V gene's germline CDR1 is MNHEY and CDR2 SMNVEV (reference sequence). CDR3 length: 17 amino acids. V was pared by 5 bases and J by 0 bases, with 16 bases between. CDR3 residues: CASSLIGGLATNEKLFF. DNA for the CDR3: TGTGCCAGCAGTCTTATTGGTGGCCTTGCAACTAATGAAAAACTGTTTTTT.

V gene TRBV14 combines with J gene TRBJ2-7; D uncertain. This CDR3 is 16 amino acids long. CDR1 is SGHDN, CDR2 FVKESK, per germline. Trimming cost V 3 bases and J 2 bases, with 17 bases left between them. This CDR3 reads CASSHHGRQRTYEQYF. The CDR3 DNA is TGTGCCAGCAGCCACCACGGGCGGCAGCGAACCTACGAGCAGTACTTC.

The CDR3 DNA is TGTGCCAGCAGCGTGCAGGACCTCAACAATGAGCAGTTCTTC. As protein: CASSVQDLNNEQFF. The rearrangement links TRBV9 to TRBJ2-1; no clear D gene. CDR3 size: 14 residues. CDR1 is SGDLS and CDR2 is YYNGEE in the germline V gene. V lost 2 bases, J lost 5 bases, and 11 bases lay in between.

This clone occurred a few times. This rearrangement joins TRBV27 to TRBJ1-1; possibly TRBD1 for D (6 bases). The CDR3 covers 13 residues. The germline V gene encodes CDR1 MNHEY and CDR2 SMNVEV (reference sequence). V was pared by 6 bases and J by 2 bases, with 10 bases between. CDR3 bases: TGTGCCAGCAGCCTAGGGGGAAACACTGAAGCTTTCTTT. Amino acid sequence: CASSLGGNTEAFF.

J is TRBJ2-7 and V is TRBV5-7; D uncertain. TRBV5-7 is an ORF for which the function is uncertain. V was clipped by 3 bases and J by 2 bases, with 6 bases between them. CDR3 length: 12 amino acids. CDR3 region: CASSSMAYEQYF. Written as DNA, the CDR3 is TGTGCCAGCAGCTCCATGGCCTACGAGCAGTACTTC.

The rearrangement links TRBV6-1 to TRBJ2-4, with unresolved D. The V and J ends lost 0 bases and 8 bases respectively, with 17 bases between them. Per the germline V gene, CDR1 is MNHNS and CDR2 is SASEGT. This CDR3 spans 16 amino acids. The CDR3 reads CASSEASTPSIYIQYF. The CDR3 bases are TGTGCCAGCAGTGAAGCATCTACCCCATCCATATACATTCAGTACTTC.